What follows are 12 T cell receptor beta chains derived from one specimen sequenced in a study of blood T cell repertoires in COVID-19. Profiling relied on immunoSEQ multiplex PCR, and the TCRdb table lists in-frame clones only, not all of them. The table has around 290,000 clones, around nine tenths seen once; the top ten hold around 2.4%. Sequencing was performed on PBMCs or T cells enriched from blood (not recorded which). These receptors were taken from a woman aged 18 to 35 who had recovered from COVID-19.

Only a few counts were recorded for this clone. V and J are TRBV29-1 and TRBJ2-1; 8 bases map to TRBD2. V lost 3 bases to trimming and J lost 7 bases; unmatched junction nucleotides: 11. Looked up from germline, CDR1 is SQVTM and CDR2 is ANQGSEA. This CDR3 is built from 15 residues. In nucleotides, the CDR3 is TGCAGCGTTGAGCCTCCCACCCGGGGGGGAAATGAGCAGTTCTTC. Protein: CSVEPPTRGGNEQFF.

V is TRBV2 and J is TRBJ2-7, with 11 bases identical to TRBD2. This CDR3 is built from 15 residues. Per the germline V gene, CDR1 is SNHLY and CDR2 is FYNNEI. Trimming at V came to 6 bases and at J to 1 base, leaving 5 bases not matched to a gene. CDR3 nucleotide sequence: TGTGCCAGCAGGCTGGGACTAGCGGTTTCCTACGAGCAGTACTTC. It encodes CASRLGLAVSYEQYF.

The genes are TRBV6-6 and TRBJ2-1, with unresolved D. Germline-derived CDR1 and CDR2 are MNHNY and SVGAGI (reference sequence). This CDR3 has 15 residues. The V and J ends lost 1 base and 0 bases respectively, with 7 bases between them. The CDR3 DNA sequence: TGTGCCAGCAGTTACTACTCTAGCTCCTACAATGAGCAGTTCTTC. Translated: CASSYYSSSYNEQFF.

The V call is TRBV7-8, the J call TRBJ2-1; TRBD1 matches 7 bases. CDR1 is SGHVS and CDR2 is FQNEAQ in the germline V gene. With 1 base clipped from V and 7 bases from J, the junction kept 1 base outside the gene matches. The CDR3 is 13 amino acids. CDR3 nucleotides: TGTGCCAGCAGCTTAGACAGGGGAAATGAGCAGTTCTTC. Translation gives CASSLDRGNEQFF.

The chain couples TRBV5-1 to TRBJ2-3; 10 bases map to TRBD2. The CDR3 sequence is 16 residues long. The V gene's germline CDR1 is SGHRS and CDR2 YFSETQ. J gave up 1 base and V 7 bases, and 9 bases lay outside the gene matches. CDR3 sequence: CASATRLAGGTDTQYF. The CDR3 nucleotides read TGCGCCAGCGCTACCAGACTAGCGGGCGGCACAGATACGCAGTATTTT.

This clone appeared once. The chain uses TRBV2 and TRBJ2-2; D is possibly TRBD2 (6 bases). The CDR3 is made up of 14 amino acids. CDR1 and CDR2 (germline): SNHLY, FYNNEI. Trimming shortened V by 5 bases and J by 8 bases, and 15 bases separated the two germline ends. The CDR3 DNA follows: TGTGCCAGCAGTTACCGGGACTCCGAGGGGGAGCTGTTTTTT. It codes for CASSYRDSEGELFF. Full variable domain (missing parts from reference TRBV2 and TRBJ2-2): EPEVTQTPSHQVTQMGQEVILRCVPISNHLYFYWYRQILGQKVEFLVSFYNNEISEKSEIFDDQFSVERPDGSNFTLKIRSTKLEDSAMYFCASSYRDSEGELFFGEGSRLTVL.

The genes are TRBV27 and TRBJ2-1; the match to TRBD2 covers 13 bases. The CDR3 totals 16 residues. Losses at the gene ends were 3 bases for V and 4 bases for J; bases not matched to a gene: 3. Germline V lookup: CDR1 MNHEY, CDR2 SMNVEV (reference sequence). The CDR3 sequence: CASSFRGLAGYNEQFF. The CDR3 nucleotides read TGTGCCAGCAGTTTCAGGGGACTAGCGGGATACAATGAGCAGTTCTTC.

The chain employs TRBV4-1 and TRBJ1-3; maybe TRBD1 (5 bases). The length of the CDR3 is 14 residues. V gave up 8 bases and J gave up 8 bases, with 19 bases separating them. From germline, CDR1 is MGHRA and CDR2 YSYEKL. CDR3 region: CASSPLAQGYTIYF. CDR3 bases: TGCGCCAGCTCCCCTCTGGCGCAGGGTTACACCATATATTTT.

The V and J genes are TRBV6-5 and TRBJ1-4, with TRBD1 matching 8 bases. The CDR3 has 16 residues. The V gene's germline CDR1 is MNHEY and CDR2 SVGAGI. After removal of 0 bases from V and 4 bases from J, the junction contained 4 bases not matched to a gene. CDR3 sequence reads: CASSYSFTGGNEKLFF. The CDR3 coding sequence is TGTGCCAGCAGTTACTCATTTACAGGGGGTAATGAAAAACTGTTTTTT.

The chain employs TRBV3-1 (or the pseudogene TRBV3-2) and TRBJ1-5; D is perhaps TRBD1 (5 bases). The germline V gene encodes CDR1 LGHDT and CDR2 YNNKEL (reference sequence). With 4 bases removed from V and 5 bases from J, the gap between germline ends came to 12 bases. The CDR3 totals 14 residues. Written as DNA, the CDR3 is TGTGCCAGCAGCCCTACCGACAGCTATCAGCCCCAGCATTTT. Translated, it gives CASSPTDSYQPQHF.

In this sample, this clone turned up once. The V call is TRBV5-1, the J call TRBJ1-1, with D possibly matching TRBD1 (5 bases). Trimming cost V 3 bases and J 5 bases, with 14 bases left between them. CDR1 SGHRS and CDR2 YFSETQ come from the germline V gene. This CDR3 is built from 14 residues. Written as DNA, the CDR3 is TGCGCCAGCAGCTCGGGACTTATGCGGACTGAAGCTTTCTTT. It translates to CASSSGLMRTEAFF.

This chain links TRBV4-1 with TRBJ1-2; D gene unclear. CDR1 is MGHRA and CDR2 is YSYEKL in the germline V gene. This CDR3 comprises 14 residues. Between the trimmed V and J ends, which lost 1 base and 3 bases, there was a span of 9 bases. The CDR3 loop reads CASSQGAGYYGYTF. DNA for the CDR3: TGCGCCAGCAGCCAAGGGGCAGGATACTATGGCTACACCTTC.